Listed below are T cell receptor beta chains from one sample, sequenced in a study of blood T cells in healthy people across ages. TCRdb reanalysed the 5' RACE reads using MiXCR and keeps one entry per CDR3 protein. The sample contains about a million distinct CDR3 sequences, 51% of which appear only once. Sequenced input: blood. The receptors were sampled from a woman aged 55 to 70 in good health. Both conserved end residues are part of each CDR3. The D gene is left open where the match is weak. Some rows mark clone size as missing; the rest say once, few, many or name a class of expanded clone.

size | J | D | V | CDR3 | DNA
. | TRBJ2-5 | TRBD2 | TRBV7-2 | CASSLSRLAGGLEETQYF | TGTGCCAGCAGCTTATCCCGACTAGCGGGAGGATTGGAGGAGACCCAGTACTTC
. | TRBJ1-2 | . | TRBV4-1 | CASSQTLARIAYGYTF | TGCGCCAGCAGCCAAACCCTTGCCAGGATCGCCTATGGCTACACCTTC
. | TRBJ2-5 | . | TRBV12-3/TRBV12-4 | CASSFSGYETQYF | TGTGCCAGCAGTTTCTCAGGGTACGAGACCCAGTACTTC
many | TRBJ2-2 | TRBD2 | TRBV6-6 | CASSYSGAGPQGELFF | TGTGCCAGCAGTTACTCTGGAGCGGGGCCCCAAGGGGAGCTGTTTTTT
. | TRBJ2-3 | . | TRBV11-2 | CASSFIEDTQYF | TGTGCCAGCAGCTTTATCGAGGATACGCAGTATTTT
. | TRBJ2-7 | . | TRBV4-1 | CASSQGLARGLHEQYF | TGCGCCAGCAGCCAAGGTCTAGCGCGGGGTCTCCACGAGCAGTACTTC
few | TRBJ2-1 | TRBD1 | TRBV29-1 | CSVDGTGSFGEQFF | TGCAGCGTTGACGGGACAGGGTCCTTTGGTGAGCAGTTCTTC
. | TRBJ2-5 | . | TRBV7-2 | CASSSRLGRETQYF | TGTGCCAGCAGCTCCCGACTGGGAAGAGAGACCCAGTACTTC
. | TRBJ2-1 | . | TRBV20-1 | CSARDLRLSQFF | TGCAGTGCTAGAGATTTACGTTTGTCGCAGTTCTTC
. | TRBJ2-4 | TRBD2 | TRBV27 | CASSPVWGGLRSGQYF | TGTGCCAGCAGTCCCGTGTGGGGAGGGCTACGATCTGGGCAGTACTTC
. | TRBJ2-1 | . | TRBV7-2 | CASSDMAGRSSYNEQFF | TGTGCCAGCAGCGACATGGCGGGCCGGAGCTCCTACAATGAGCAGTTCTTC
. | TRBJ2-3 | . | TRBV11-2 | CASSPTSSRTDTQYF | TGTGCCAGCAGCCCTACGAGCTCACGCACAGATACGCAGTATTTT
. | TRBJ1-1 | . | TRBV7-2 | CTSSSIKINRVWPEAFF | TGTACCAGCAGCTCTATAAAAATAAACAGGGTATGGCCTGAAGCTTTCTTT
. | TRBJ2-7 | . | TRBV5-1 | CASSLAAGFEQYF | TGCGCCAGCAGCTTGGCCGCCGGGTTCGAGCAGTACTTC
few | TRBJ1-5 | . | TRBV7-2 | CASSPRRDQPQHF | TGTGCCAGCAGCCCCCGCAGGGATCAGCCCCAGCATTTT
once | TRBJ1-5 | TRBD1 | TRBV30 | CAWSGQGVGSQHF | TGTGCCTGGAGCGGGCAGGGGGTTGGGTCCCAGCATTTT
few | TRBJ1-6 | . | TRBV2 | CASKVGLYNSPLHF | TGTGCCAGCAAGGTCGGGCTGTATAATTCACCCCTCCACTTT
few | TRBJ2-5 | TRBD2 | TRBV12-3/TRBV12-4 | CASSPQKASGTQYF | TGTGCCAGCAGTCCCCAGAAGGCTAGCGGGACCCAGTACTTC
. | TRBJ2-5 | . | TRBV12-5 | CASGWGRDVGETQYF | TGTGCTAGTGGTTGGGGGAGAGATGTCGGAGAGACCCAGTACTTC
. | TRBJ2-7 | TRBD2 | TRBV20-1 | CSATGSGRPQYEQYF | TGCAGTGCTACGGGTAGCGGGAGGCCCCAATACGAGCAGTACTTC
. | TRBJ1-1 | TRBD1 | TRBV11-2 | CASRPGTGRKAFF | TGTGCCAGCAGACCTGGGACAGGGAGGAAAGCTTTCTTT
. | TRBJ2-3 | TRBD1 | TRBV30 | CAWRNTRGLTDTQYF | TGTGCCTGGAGGAACACCAGGGGGCTCACAGATACGCAGTATTTT
. | TRBJ2-5 | . | TRBV28 | CASSPAAGGLQETQYF | TGTGCCAGCAGTCCGGCCGCTGGAGGGCTCCAAGAGACCCAGTACTTC
. | TRBJ1-5 | . | TRBV27 | CASSPTTGGEGQPQHF | TGTGCCAGCAGCCCGACGACAGGTGGAGAGGGTCAGCCCCAGCATTTT
. | TRBJ2-7 | TRBD2 | TRBV7-2 | CASSLDPSGSSYEQYF | TGTGCCAGCAGCTTAGACCCTAGCGGGAGTTCCTACGAGCAGTACTTC
. | TRBJ1-1 | . | TRBV6-6 | CASSYSAHVNTEAFF | TGTGCCAGCAGTTACTCGGCGCACGTGAACACTGAAGCTTTCTTT
. | TRBJ2-1 | TRBD1 | TRBV27 | CASSLETGGPRSYNEQFF | TGTGCCAGCAGTTTAGAGACAGGGGGCCCCCGCTCCTACAATGAGCAGTTCTTC
. | TRBJ2-7 | TRBD1 | TRBV4-1 | CASSPSSGQGPRQQYF | TGCGCCAGCAGCCCTTCCTCGGGACAGGGGCCACGACAGCAGTACTTC
. | TRBJ1-1 | . | TRBV29-1 | CSAIRRNTEAFF | TGCAGCGCGATTCGGCGGAACACTGAAGCTTTCTTT
. | TRBJ2-6 | . | TRBV6-2/TRBV6-3 | CASSTTRDFVSGANVLTF | TGTGCCAGCAGTACCACGCGGGACTTTGTATCTGGGGCCAACGTCCTGACTTTC
. | TRBJ1-2 | . | TRBV7-2 | CASSRTLPDYGYTF | TGTGCCAGCAGCCGAACTCTCCCTGACTATGGCTACACCTTC
. | TRBJ2-5 | TRBD2 | TRBV9 | CASSVVAGVEETQYF | TGTGCCAGCAGCGTAGTTGCGGGAGTAGAGGAGACCCAGTACTTC
few | TRBJ2-3 | . | TRBV6-5 | CASSYDGDNTDTQYF | TGTGCCAGCAGTTACGATGGGGACAACACAGATACGCAGTATTTT